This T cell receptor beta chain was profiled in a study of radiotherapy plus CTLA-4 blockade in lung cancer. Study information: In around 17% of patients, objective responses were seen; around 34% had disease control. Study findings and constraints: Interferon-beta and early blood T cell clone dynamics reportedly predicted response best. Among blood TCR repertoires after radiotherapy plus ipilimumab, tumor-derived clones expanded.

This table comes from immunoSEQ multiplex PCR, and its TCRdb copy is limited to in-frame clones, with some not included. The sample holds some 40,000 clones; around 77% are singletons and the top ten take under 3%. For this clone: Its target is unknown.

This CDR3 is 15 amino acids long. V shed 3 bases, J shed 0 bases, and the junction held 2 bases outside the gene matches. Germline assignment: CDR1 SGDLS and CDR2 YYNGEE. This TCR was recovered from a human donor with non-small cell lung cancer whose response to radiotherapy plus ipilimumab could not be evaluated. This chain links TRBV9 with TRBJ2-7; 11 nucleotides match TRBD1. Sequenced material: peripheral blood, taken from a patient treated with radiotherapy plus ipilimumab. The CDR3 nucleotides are TGTGCCAGCAGCGCCGGGACAGGGGGCTCCTACGAGCAGTACTTC. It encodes CASSAGTGGSYEQYF. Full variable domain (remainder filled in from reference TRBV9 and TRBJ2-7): DSGVTQTPKHLITATGQRVTLRCSPRSGDLSVYWYQQSLDQGLQFLIQYYNGEERAKGNILERFSAQQFPDLHSELNLSSLELGDSALYFCASSAGTGGSYEQYFGPGTRLTVT.